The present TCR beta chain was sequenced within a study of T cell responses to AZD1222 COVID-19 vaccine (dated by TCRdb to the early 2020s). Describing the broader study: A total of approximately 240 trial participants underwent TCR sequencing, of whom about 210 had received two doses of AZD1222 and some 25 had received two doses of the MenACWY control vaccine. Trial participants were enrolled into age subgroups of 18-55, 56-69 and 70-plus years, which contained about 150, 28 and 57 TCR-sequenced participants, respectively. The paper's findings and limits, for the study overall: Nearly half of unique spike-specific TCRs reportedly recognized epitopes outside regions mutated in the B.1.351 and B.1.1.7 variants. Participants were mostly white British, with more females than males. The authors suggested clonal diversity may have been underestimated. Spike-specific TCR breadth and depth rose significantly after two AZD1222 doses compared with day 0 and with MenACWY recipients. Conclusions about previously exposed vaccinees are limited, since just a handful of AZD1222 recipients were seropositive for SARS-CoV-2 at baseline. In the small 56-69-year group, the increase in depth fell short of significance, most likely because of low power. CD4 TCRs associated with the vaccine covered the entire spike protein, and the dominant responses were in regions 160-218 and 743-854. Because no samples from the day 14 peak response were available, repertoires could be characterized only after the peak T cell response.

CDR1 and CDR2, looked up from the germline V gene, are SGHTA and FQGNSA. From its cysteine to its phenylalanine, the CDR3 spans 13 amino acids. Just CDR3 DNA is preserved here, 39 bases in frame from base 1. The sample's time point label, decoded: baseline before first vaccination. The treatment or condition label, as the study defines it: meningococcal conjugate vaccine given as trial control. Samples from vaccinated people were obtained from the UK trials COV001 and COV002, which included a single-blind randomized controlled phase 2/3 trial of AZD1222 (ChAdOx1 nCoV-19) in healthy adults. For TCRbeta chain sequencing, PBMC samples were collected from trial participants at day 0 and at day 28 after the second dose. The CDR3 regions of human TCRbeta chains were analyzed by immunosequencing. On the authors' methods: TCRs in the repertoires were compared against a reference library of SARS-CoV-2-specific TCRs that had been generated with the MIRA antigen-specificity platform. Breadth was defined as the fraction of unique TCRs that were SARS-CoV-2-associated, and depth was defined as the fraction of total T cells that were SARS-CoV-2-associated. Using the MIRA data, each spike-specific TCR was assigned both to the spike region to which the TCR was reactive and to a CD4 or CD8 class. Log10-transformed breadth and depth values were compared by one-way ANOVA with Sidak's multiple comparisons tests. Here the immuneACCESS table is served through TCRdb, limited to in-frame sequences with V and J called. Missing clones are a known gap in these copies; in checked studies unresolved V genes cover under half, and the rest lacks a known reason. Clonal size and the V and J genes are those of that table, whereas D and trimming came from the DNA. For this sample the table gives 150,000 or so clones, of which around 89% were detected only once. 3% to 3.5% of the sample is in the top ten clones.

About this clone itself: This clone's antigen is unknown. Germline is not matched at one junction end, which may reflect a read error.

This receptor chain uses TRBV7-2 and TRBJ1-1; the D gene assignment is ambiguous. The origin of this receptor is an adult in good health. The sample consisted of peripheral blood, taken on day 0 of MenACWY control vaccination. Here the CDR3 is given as CASSFALKTEAFF. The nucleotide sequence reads TGTGCCAGCAGCTTCGCCCTGAAAACTGAAGCTTTCTTT.